These T cell receptor beta chains were read from a single sample in a study of metastatic and nonmetastatic thyroid tumors. TCRdb called clones again from the PCR reads with MiXCR. Of under 55,000 clones in the sample, 17% were seen once. The sequenced sample was blood. Receptors originate from a female donor with papillary thyroid cancer or a benign thyroid nodule (not recorded which). Some clones in this sample may be carry-over from other donors' samples. CDR3s include the opening cysteine and the closing phenylalanine or tryptophan. A D gene is named only where the DNA matches it firmly. Some rows mark clone size as missing; the rest say once, few, many or name a class of expanded clone.

D gene	V gene	clone size	J gene	CDR3 DNA	CDR3 protein
TRBD2	TRBV6-1	.	TRBJ2-3	TGTGCCAGCAGTGACTCGGCGGGGGACACAGATACGCAGTATTTT	CASSDSAGDTDTQYF
.	TRBV24-1	many	TRBJ1-2	TGTGCCACCAGTGATTCGGGCTATGGCTACACCTTC	CATSDSGYGYTF
TRBD1	TRBV10-1	few	TRBJ1-6	TGCGCCAGTACTCCGAGGGGGCTAAATTCACCCCTCCACTTT	CASTPRGLNSPLHF
TRBD1	TRBV12-3/TRBV12-4	many	TRBJ1-4	TGTGCCAGCAGTCCCACAGGGGGCCGAAAACTGTTTTTT	CASSPTGGRKLFF
TRBD2	TRBV3-1	many	TRBJ2-3	TGTGCCAGCAGCCCCCAAACTAGCGGGAGCACAGATACGCAGTATTTT	CASSPQTSGSTDTQYF
.	TRBV6-4	many	TRBJ2-3	TGTGCCAGCATCACATCTAGTGCCAGCATACGGCACAGGGACACAGATACGCAGTATTTT	CASITSSASIRHRDTDTQYF
.	TRBV28	many	TRBJ1-2	TGTGCCAGCTCAACAGGCCCGGGACAAGGCTATGGCTACACCTTC	CASSTGPGQGYGYTF
.	TRBV20-1	.	TRBJ1-5	TGCAGTGCCATTATTTTCTCTACCGGGGCTAGCAATCAGCCCCAGCATTTT	CSAIIFSTGASNQPQHF
TRBD1	TRBV7-3	many	TRBJ2-5	TGTGCCAGCAGCTACAGACAGGGGGAGACCCAGTACTTC	CASSYRQGETQYF
TRBD1	TRBV6-1	many	TRBJ2-5	TGTGCCAGCAGGGCTCGCCGGGACAGGGGGCGAGAGACCCAGTACTTC	CASRARRDRGRETQYF
.	TRBV5-1	many	TRBJ2-2	TGCGCCAGCAGCAATGACGGGGATACCGGGGAGCTGTTTTTT	CASSNDGDTGELFF
TRBD1	TRBV28	.	TRBJ2-7	TGTGCCAGCAGTTTCTCGACAGGGTGGAGCTCCTACGATCAGTACTTC	CASSFSTGWSSYDQYF
.	TRBV7-2	many	TRBJ2-7	TGTGCCAGCAGCTTAGAGTGGGAGACGGTTGAGCAGTACTTC	CASSLEWETVEQYF
.	TRBV28	few	TRBJ1-1	TGTGCCAACACAGACAGGACTGAAGCTTTATTT	CANTDRTEALF
.	TRBV12-3/TRBV12-4	many	TRBJ1-3	TGTGCCAGCACCACCGGACCAGCGGGAAACACCATATATTTT	CASTTGPAGNTIYF
TRBD2	TRBV5-6	.	TRBJ2-7	TGTGCCAGCCGGGGACTAGCGGGAGCACCCGAGCAGTACTTC	CASRGLAGAPEQYF
.	TRBV28	few	TRBJ2-5	TGTGCCAGCACCTACTTGTACGGGCGGGACCGAAGTGGAGAGACCCAGTACTTC	CASTYLYGRDRSGETQYF
.	TRBV15	many	TRBJ2-2	TGTGCCACCAGCAGAGCGGGAACCGGGGAGCTGTTTTTT	CATSRAGTGELFF
.	TRBV28	.	TRBJ2-7	TGTGCCAGCAGTGAATCATTGACTAGAACAAACGAGCAGTACTTC	CASSESLTRTNEQYF
TRBD1	TRBV2	many	TRBJ1-4	TGTGCCAGCAGGGTGCAACAGGGGACTAATGAAAAACTGTTTTTT	CASRVQQGTNEKLFF
.	TRBV20-1	many	TRBJ2-7	TGCAGTGCTACCCCGCAGGGACACGAGCAGTACTTC	CSATPQGHEQYF
TRBD1	TRBV20-1	.	TRBJ1-6	TGCAGTGCCCTCTCAGGACAGGGCTATAATTCACCCCTCCACTTT	CSALSGQGYNSPLHF
TRBD2	TRBV19	many	TRBJ2-3	TGTGCCAGCCGGGGGAGGGAGTCAGATACGCAGTATTTT	CASRGRESDTQYF
.	TRBV5-1	many	TRBJ2-2	TGCGCCAGCAGCTTGAGTCTCGCTCGTGGCACCGGGGAGCTGTTTTTT	CASSLSLARGTGELFF
TRBD2	TRBV4-2	many	TRBJ2-1	TGTGCCAGCAGCCCCGCCGGGATAGCGGGGTACAATGAGCAGTTCTTC	CASSPAGIAGYNEQFF
.	TRBV7-9	.	TRBJ2-7	TGTGCCAGCAGCTCGGACATTCCCTACGAGCAGTACTTC	CASSSDIPYEQYF
.	TRBV5-1	many	TRBJ1-1	TGCGCCAGCAGCTTGAAGGGGACCAACACTGAAGCTTTCTTT	CASSLKGTNTEAFF